The rows below give T cell receptor beta chains drawn from one sample of a study of blood T cell repertoires in COVID-19. The repertoire was sequenced with immunoSEQ multiplex PCR; TCRdb's copy has only in-frame clones and lacks some. The sample lists about 110,000 clones; approximately 90% were seen once. The source material was peripheral blood. All receptors come from a human donor in a cohort sampled during active COVID-19. Both conserved end residues are part of each CDR3. Fields, in order: J gene, V gene, clone size, CDR3 protein. Rows may omit the clone size; those that give it use once, few, many or a size class.

j_gene: TRBJ1-2; v_gene: TRBV19; abundance: few; CDR3aa: CALNGGANYGYTF
j_gene: TRBJ2-5; v_gene: TRBV7-9; abundance: .; CDR3aa: CASSLSGKETQYF
j_gene: TRBJ1-1; v_gene: TRBV7-9; abundance: .; CDR3aa: CASSYGTGGRGEAFF
j_gene: TRBJ1-2; v_gene: TRBV6-2/TRBV6-3; abundance: .; CDR3aa: CASSYRAGHGYTF
j_gene: TRBJ2-5; v_gene: TRBV9; abundance: once; CDR3aa: CASSVAPVAGGKETQYF
j_gene: TRBJ1-6; v_gene: TRBV27; abundance: .; CDR3aa: CASSLGVRSPLHF
j_gene: TRBJ2-7; v_gene: TRBV9; abundance: .; CDR3aa: CASSVARYEPPHLVYEQYF
j_gene: TRBJ2-5; v_gene: TRBV5-1; abundance: .; CDR3aa: CASSVLAGGVETQYF
j_gene: TRBJ1-1; v_gene: TRBV6-2/TRBV6-3; abundance: .; CDR3aa: CASSYLGTRLAEAFF
j_gene: TRBJ2-7; v_gene: TRBV18; abundance: .; CDR3aa: CASSPTRGSSSYEQYF
j_gene: TRBJ1-1; v_gene: TRBV19; abundance: few; CDR3aa: CASTAQGFGNTEAFF
j_gene: TRBJ2-2; v_gene: TRBV24-1; abundance: .; CDR3aa: CATSEPGRGNTGELFF
j_gene: TRBJ1-4; v_gene: TRBV3-1/TRBV3-2; abundance: .; CDR3aa: CASSYKGQGVRKLFF
j_gene: TRBJ1-2; v_gene: TRBV27; abundance: .; CDR3aa: CASSLNRGYGYTF
j_gene: TRBJ2-5; v_gene: TRBV5-1; abundance: .; CDR3aa: CASSPGMVGWAETQYF
j_gene: TRBJ2-3; v_gene: TRBV7-2; abundance: .; CDR3aa: CASSPSGRADTQYF
j_gene: TRBJ2-7; v_gene: TRBV19; abundance: .; CDR3aa: CASTLGQGADEQYF
j_gene: TRBJ2-1; v_gene: TRBV11-2; abundance: .; CDR3aa: CATGFTSYNEQFF
j_gene: TRBJ1-3; v_gene: TRBV4-1; abundance: .; CDR3aa: CASSQDQGGGNTIYF
j_gene: TRBJ2-5; v_gene: TRBV9; abundance: .; CDR3aa: CASSASGREYQETQYF
j_gene: TRBJ2-7; v_gene: TRBV28; abundance: .; CDR3aa: CASSQIVSGGKHEQYF
j_gene: TRBJ1-2; v_gene: TRBV19; abundance: .; CDR3aa: CASSPDRGRGNRGYTF
j_gene: TRBJ1-4; v_gene: TRBV18; abundance: .; CDR3aa: CASSPTYGGLFF
j_gene: TRBJ2-2; v_gene: TRBV24-1; abundance: .; CDR3aa: CATSDFKAGLTGELFF
j_gene: TRBJ1-2; v_gene: TRBV24-1; abundance: .; CDR3aa: CATSDPGTGLSYGYTF
j_gene: TRBJ1-5; v_gene: TRBV7-6; abundance: .; CDR3aa: CASSLEPRGRFNQPQHF
j_gene: TRBJ1-2; v_gene: TRBV9; abundance: .; CDR3aa: CASSEEITARGYTF
j_gene: TRBJ2-5; v_gene: TRBV7-9; abundance: .; CDR3aa: CASSVGGDQETQYF
j_gene: TRBJ2-4; v_gene: TRBV5-1; abundance: .; CDR3aa: CASSQGLALAKNIQYF
j_gene: TRBJ2-1; v_gene: TRBV2; abundance: once; CDR3aa: CASSLGLAAYNEQFF
j_gene: TRBJ2-3; v_gene: TRBV6-2/TRBV6-3; abundance: .; CDR3aa: CASSYPLAESTDTQYF
j_gene: TRBJ1-4; v_gene: TRBV7-6; abundance: .; CDR3aa: CASSLEGTSYAEKLFF
j_gene: TRBJ2-1; v_gene: TRBV19; abundance: .; CDR3aa: CASSIIGERNEQFF
j_gene: TRBJ2-5; v_gene: TRBV24-1; abundance: .; CDR3aa: CATSEGTVQETQYF
j_gene: TRBJ2-2; v_gene: TRBV9; abundance: .; CDR3aa: CASSVAPRGTGELFF
j_gene: TRBJ1-2; v_gene: TRBV7-9; abundance: .; CDR3aa: CASSFQGAVVGYTF
j_gene: TRBJ2-1; v_gene: TRBV4-1; abundance: once; CDR3aa: CASSQEPPGGEQFF
j_gene: TRBJ1-1; v_gene: TRBV15; abundance: .; CDR3aa: CATSPPGARGREAFF
j_gene: TRBJ2-2; v_gene: TRBV25-1; abundance: .; CDR3aa: CASRRQGLGTGELFF
j_gene: TRBJ2-3; v_gene: TRBV7-9; abundance: .; CDR3aa: CASTPGWGTGPTDTQYF
j_gene: TRBJ2-7; v_gene: TRBV5-1; abundance: .; CDR3aa: CASSSHSGHHCF
j_gene: TRBJ2-5; v_gene: TRBV6-2/TRBV6-3; abundance: .; CDR3aa: CASSYPRETQYF
j_gene: TRBJ2-3; v_gene: TRBV5-6; abundance: .; CDR3aa: CASSFQDRGLDTQYF
j_gene: TRBJ2-7; v_gene: TRBV18; abundance: .; CDR3aa: CASSPKQYEQYF
j_gene: TRBJ2-1; v_gene: TRBV5-5; abundance: .; CDR3aa: CASSSRGSYNEQFF
j_gene: TRBJ2-7; v_gene: TRBV10-3; abundance: .; CDR3aa: CATLGNGQGADEQYF
j_gene: TRBJ2-4; v_gene: TRBV28; abundance: .; CDR3aa: CASGLAGVAKNIQYF
j_gene: TRBJ2-1; v_gene: TRBV19; abundance: .; CDR3aa: CASNVGQGSSNEQFF
j_gene: TRBJ2-7; v_gene: TRBV28; abundance: .; CDR3aa: CATRPRTRSYEQYF